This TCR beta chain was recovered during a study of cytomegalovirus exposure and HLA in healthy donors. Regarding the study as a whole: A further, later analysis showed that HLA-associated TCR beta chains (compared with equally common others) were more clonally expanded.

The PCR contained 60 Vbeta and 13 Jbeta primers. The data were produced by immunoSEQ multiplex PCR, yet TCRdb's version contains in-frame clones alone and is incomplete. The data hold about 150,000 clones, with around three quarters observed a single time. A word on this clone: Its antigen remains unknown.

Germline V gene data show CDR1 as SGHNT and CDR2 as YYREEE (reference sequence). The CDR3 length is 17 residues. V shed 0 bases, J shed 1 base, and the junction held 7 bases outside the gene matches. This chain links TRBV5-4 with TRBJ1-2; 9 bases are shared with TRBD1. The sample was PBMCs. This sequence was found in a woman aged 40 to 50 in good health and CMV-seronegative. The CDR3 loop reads CASSLDSLGQGNYGYTF. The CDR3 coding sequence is TGTGCCAGCAGCTTGGATTCTCTGGGACAGGGTAACTATGGCTACACCTTC.